This T cell receptor (beta chain) emerged from a study of T cells in Graves' hyperthyroidism and ophthalmopathy. Study in general: Initial diagnosis, before any treatment, was when peripheral blood was collected.

Regions amplified from RNA transcripts were the TCR beta CDR3 regions. Initially, a first-round RT-PCR of the TCR CDR3 employed the HTBI primer set. TCRdb reprocessed the multiplex PCR reads with MiXCR, giving one entry per CDR3 protein. The sample yields some 300,000 distinct CDR3 sequences, approximately 18% seen once. CDR3 length: 12 amino acids. CDR1 is SGHRS, CDR2 YFSETQ, per germline. The V end was cut by 1 base, the J end by 5 bases, with 7 bases between. The chain links TRBV5-1 to TRBJ2-7, with D perhaps matching TRBD1 (6 bases). The clonotype was recovered from a man over 45 with Graves' ophthalmopathy. The sequencing sample was made of blood. The DNA for the CDR3 is TGCGCCAGCAGCTTGCCAGGGGACGAGCAGTACTTC. Amino acids: CASSLPGDEQYF. Drawing the rest from reference TRBV5-1 and TRBJ2-7, the complete variable domain is KAGVTQTPRYLIKTRGQQVTLSCSPISGHRSVSWYQQTPGQGLQFLFEYFSETQRNKGNFPGRFSGRQFSNSRSEMNVSTLELGDSALYLCASSLPGDEQYFGPGTRLTVT.